This T cell receptor (beta chain) was recovered during a study of technical replicates of blood from several donors. Sequencing used immunoSEQ multiplex PCR; TCRdb keeps in-frame clones, though not all of them. The data contain approximately 79,000 clones, 90% to 95% of them seen just once; the ten biggest clones take up around 0.42%. CDR1 is MDHEN and CDR2 is SYDVKM in the germline V gene. After removal of 3 bases from V and 6 bases from J, the junction contained 5 bases not matched to a gene. The CDR3 is 14 residues long. Sequenced sample: T cells isolated from PBMCs. The V call is TRBV28, the J call TRBJ1-1, with 9 bases aligning to TRBD1. The receptor's source is a human donor in good health. The DNA for the CDR3 is TGTGCCAGCAGTTTTAGGGGACAGGGAGCTGAAGCTTTCTTT. Encoded protein: CASSFRGQGAEAFF.